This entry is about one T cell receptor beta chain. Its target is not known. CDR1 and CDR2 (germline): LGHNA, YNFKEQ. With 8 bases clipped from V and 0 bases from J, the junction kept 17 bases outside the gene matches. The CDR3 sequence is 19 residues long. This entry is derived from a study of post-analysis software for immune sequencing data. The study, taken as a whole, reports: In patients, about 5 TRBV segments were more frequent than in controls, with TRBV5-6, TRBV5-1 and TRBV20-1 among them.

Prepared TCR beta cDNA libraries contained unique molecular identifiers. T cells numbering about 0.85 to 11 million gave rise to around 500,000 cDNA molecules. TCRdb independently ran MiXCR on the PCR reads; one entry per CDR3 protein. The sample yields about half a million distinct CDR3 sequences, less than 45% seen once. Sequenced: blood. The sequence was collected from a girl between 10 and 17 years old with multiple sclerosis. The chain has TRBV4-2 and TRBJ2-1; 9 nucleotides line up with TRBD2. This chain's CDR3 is CASALRLAENPSSYNEQFF. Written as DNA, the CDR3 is TGTGCCAGCGCCTTAAGACTAGCGGAAAACCCGAGCTCCTACAATGAGCAGTTCTTC.